This T cell receptor beta chain is from a study of blood T cell repertoires in COVID-19. Study details: COVID-19 samples, acute and convalescent, were from the United States, Italy and Spain. The cDNA or gDNA used as material had been derived from T cells, B-cell-depleted T cells, or PBMCs.

Produced via immunoSEQ multiplex PCR; TCRdb's table is partial and in-frame only. The profile shows 130,000 to 150,000 clones, more than 60% of them singletons. V shed 4 bases and J 2 bases; nucleotides not matched to a gene: 7. In germline, CDR1 is SGDLS, CDR2 YYNGEE. The CDR3 contains 17 residues. This clone occurred once. The chain joins TRBV9 to TRBJ2-4; 12 bases match TRBD2. The sequence was obtained from a woman aged 55-70 years with acute or convalescent COVID-19. The sample was peripheral blood. CDR3 region: CASSRAGLAGTKNIQYF. CDR3 nucleotides: TGTGCCAGCAGCCGAGCCGGACTAGCGGGAACCAAAAACATTCAGTACTTC.